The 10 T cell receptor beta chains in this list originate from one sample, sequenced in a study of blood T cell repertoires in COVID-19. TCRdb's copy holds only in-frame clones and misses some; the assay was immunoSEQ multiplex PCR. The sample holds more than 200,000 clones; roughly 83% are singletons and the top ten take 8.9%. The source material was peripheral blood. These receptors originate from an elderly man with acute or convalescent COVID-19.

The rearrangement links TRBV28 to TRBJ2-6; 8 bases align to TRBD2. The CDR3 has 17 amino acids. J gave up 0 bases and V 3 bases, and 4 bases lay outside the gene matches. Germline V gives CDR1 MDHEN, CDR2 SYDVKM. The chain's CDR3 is CASSFGGVPSGANVLTF. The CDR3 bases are TGTGCCAGCAGTTTCGGGGGGGTTCCCTCTGGGGCCAACGTCCTGACTTTC.

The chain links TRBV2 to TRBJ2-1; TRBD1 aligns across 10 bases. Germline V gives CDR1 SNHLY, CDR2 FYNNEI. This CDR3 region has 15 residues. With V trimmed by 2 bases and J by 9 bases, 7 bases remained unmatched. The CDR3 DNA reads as TGTGCCAGCAGTGAACGGGGACAGGGGATGTTTGAGCAGTTCTTC. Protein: CASSERGQGMFEQFF.

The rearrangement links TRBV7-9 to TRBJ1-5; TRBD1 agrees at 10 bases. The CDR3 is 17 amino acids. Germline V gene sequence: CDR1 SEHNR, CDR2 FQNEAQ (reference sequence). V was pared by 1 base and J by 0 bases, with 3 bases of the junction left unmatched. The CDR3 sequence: CASSLGTGGDSNQPQHF. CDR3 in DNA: TGTGCCAGCAGCTTAGGGACAGGGGGTGATAGCAATCAGCCCCAGCATTTT. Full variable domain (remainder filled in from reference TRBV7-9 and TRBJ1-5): DTGVSQNPRHKITKRGQNVTFRCDPISEHNRLYWYRQTLGQGPEFLTYFQNEAQLEKSRLLSDRFSAERPKGSFSTLEIQRTEQGDSAMYLCASSLGTGGDSNQPQHFGDGTRLSIL.

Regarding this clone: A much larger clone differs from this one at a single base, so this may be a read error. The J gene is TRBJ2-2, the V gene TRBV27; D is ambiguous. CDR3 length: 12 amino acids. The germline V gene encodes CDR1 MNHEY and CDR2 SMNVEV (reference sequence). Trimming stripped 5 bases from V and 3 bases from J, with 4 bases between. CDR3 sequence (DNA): TGTGCCAGCAGTCCCTACACCGGGGAGCTGTTTTTT. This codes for CASSPYTGELFF.

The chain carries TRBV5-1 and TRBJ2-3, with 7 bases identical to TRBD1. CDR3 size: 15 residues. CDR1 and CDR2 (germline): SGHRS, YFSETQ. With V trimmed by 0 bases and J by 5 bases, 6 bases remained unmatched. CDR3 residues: CASSLGDRDRDTQYF. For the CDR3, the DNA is TGCGCCAGCAGCTTGGGAGACAGGGACCGAGATACGCAGTATTTT.

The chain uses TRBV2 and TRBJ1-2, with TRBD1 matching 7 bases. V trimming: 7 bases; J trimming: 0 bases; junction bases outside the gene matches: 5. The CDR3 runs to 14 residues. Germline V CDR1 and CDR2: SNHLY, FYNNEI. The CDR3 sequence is CASTDRDTNYGYTF. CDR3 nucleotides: TGTGCCAGCACAGACAGGGACACTAACTATGGCTACACCTTC.

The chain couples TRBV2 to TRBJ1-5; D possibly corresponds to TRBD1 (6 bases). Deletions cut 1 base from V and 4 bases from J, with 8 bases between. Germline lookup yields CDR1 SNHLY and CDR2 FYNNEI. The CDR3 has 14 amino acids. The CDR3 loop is CASSEEGGNQPQHF. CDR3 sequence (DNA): TGTGCCAGCAGTGAAGAAGGGGGAAATCAGCCCCAGCATTTT.

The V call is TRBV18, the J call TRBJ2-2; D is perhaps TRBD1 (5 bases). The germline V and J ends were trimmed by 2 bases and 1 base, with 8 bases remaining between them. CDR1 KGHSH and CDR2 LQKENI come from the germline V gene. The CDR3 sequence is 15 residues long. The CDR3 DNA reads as TGTGCCAGCTCACCATCAGGACAGAACACCGGGGAGCTGTTTTTT. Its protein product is CASSPSGQNTGELFF.

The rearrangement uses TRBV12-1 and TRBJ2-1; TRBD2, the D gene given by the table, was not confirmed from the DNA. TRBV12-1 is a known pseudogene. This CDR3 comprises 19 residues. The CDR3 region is CASSPETSGRRSSYNEQFF. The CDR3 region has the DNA TGTGCCAGCAGCCCTGAGACTAGCGGGAGGAGGAGCTCCTACAATGAGCAGTTCTTC.

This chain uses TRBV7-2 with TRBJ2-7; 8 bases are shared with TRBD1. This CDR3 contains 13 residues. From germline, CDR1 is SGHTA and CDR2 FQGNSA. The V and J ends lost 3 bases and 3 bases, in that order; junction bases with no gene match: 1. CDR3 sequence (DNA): TGTGCCAGCAGCTTCGACAGGGGCTACGAGCAGTACTTC. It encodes CASSFDRGYEQYF.